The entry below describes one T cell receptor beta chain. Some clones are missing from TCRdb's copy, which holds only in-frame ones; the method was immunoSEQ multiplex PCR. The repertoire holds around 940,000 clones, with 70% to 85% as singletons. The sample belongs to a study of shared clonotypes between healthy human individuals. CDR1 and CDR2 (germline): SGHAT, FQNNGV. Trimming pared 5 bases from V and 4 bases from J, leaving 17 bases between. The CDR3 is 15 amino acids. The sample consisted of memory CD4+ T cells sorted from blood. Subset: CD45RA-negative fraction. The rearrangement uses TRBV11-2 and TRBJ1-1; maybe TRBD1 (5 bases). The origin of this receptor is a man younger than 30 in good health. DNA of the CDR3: TGTGCCAGCAGCCCCAGCGGGGGTTACATCACTGAAGCTTTCTTT. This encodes CASSPSGGYITEAFF.